These 30 T cell receptor beta chains were all obtained from the same sample, sequenced in a study of T cell repertoires in cytomegalovirus infection (dated by TCRdb to between 2018 and 2020). The reads were generated on an Illumina HiSeq 1500. TCRdb cleaned the public reads at Q25 with fastp, built clones with MiXCR and kept in-frame beta chains. Rows with one shared CDR3 protein collapse into an entry with the most common genes and DNA. The sample table lists about 250,000 distinct CDR3 sequences, approximately 6.7% of them with a count of one. The top ten hold about 6.5% of the sample. Sequenced input: PBMCs. Every receptor here comes from a human donor in good health (CMV status not recorded). Some clones in this sample may be carry-over from other donors' samples.

A few counts support this clonotype. This chain joins TRBV9 and TRBJ2-1; 16 nucleotides agree with TRBD2. Germline V gives CDR1 SGDLS, CDR2 YYNGEE. The CDR3 spans 17 residues. J lost 2 bases, V lost 2 bases, and 1 base had no gene match. CDR3 sequence: CASSVGTSGGAYNEQFF. The CDR3 DNA reads TGTGCCAGCAGCGTGGGGACTAGCGGGGGGGCCTACAATGAGCAGTTCTTC.

This clonotype has just a few counts. The chain joins TRBV7-9 to TRBJ2-2; 12 bases are a match to TRBD2. CDR1 is SEHNR and CDR2 is FQNEAQ in the germline V gene (reference sequence). This CDR3 has 17 amino acids. V lost 3 bases to trimming and J lost 2 bases; unmatched junction nucleotides: 4. The CDR3 nucleotides read TGTGCCAGCAGCTTGCGGACTAGCGGGGTTAACACCGGGGAGCTGTTTTTT. Protein product: CASSLRTSGVNTGELFF.

This clonotype appeared many times. The V gene is TRBV7-2, the J gene TRBJ1-5; TRBD1 might be the D (6 bases). Germline V lookup: CDR1 SGHTA, CDR2 FQGNSA. The CDR3 has 15 amino acids. V was cut by 5 bases and J by 5 bases, with 16 bases left in between. In DNA form, the CDR3 reads TGTGCCAGCAGCACGTTCCACAGGGCACATCAGCCCCAGCATTTT. Encoded protein: CASSTFHRAHQPQHF.

This clonotype was observed at least ten times. The V call is TRBV5-1, the J call TRBJ1-2; D remains unclear. CDR3 length: 14 residues. V gave up 4 bases and J gave up 3 bases, with 13 bases separating them. CDR1 is SGHRS and CDR2 is YFSETQ in the germline V gene. The CDR3 coding sequence is TGCGCCAGCAGCCGGGAGGAGGGAGACTATGGCTACACCTTC. It encodes CASSREEGDYGYTF. Full variable domain (rest looked up from reference TRBV5-1 and TRBJ1-2): KAGVTQTPRYLIKTRGQQVTLSCSPISGHRSVSWYQQTPGQGLQFLFEYFSETQRNKGNFPGRFSGRQFSNSRSEMNVSTLELGDSALYLCASSREEGDYGYTFGSGTRLTVV.

This clonotype appeared many times. The chain is built from TRBV2 and TRBJ2-5; possible D gene TRBD1, 5 bases. Germline V CDR1 and CDR2: SNHLY, FYNNEI. The V gene lost 1 base and the J gene lost 1 base, with 7 bases spanning the gap. This CDR3 is built from 14 residues. CDR3 nucleotide sequence: TGTGCCAGCAGTGAAGTCAGGGTCCAAGAGACCCAGTACTTC. It is translated as CASSEVRVQETQYF.

The sample holds many counts of this clonotype. The chain recombines TRBV7-2 with TRBJ1-1, with D unclear. CDR3 length equals 13 residues. With 2 bases removed from V and 1 base from J, the gap between germline ends came to 5 bases. From germline, CDR1 is SGHTA and CDR2 FQGNSA. The CDR3 region is CASSLSANTEAFF. CDR3 DNA: TGTGCCAGCAGCTTAAGTGCGAACACTGAAGCTTTCTTT.

In its sample, this clonotype was seen many times. V is TRBV7-2 and J is TRBJ2-7; perhaps TRBD1 as D (6 bases). This CDR3 has 14 amino acids. The V end lost 6 bases, the J end lost 3 bases, and 15 bases lay between the germline ends. The germline V gene encodes CDR1 SGHTA and CDR2 FQGNSA. CDR3 sequence (DNA): TGTGCCAGCAGTCCCGACAGGCGAAACTACGAGCAGTACTTC. It specifies CASSPDRRNYEQYF. Full variable domain (remainder filled in from reference TRBV7-2 and TRBJ2-7): GAGVSQSPSNKVTEKGKDVELRCDPISGHTALYWYRQSLGQGLEFLIYFQGNSAPDKSGLPSDRFSAERTGGSVSTLTIQRTQQEDSAVYLCASSPDRRNYEQYFGPGTRLTVT.

V gene TRBV3-1 combines with J gene TRBJ2-1, with 8 bases that match TRBD1. The germline CDR1 and CDR2 sequences are LGHDT and YNNKEL (reference sequence). With V trimmed by 4 bases and J by 7 bases, 6 bases remained unmatched. The CDR3 sequence is 14 residues long. The chain's CDR3 is CASSRRQGLNEQFF. Written as DNA, the CDR3 is TGTGCCAGCAGCCGCAGACAGGGGTTGAATGAGCAGTTCTTC.

This clonotype has at least ten counts. The chain links TRBV7-8 to TRBJ1-4; tentatively, D is TRBD1 (5 bases). Looked up from germline, CDR1 is SGHVS and CDR2 is FQNEAQ. Trimming took off 6 bases at V and 6 bases at J, with 14 bases between the two ends. The CDR3 runs to 14 residues. The CDR3 coding sequence is TGTGCCAGCAGACTCCCGGGGCCGGATGAAAAACTGTTTTTT. Residues: CASRLPGPDEKLFF.

Many counts were recorded for this clonotype. V is TRBV30 and J is TRBJ2-3, with unresolved D. Looked up from germline, CDR1 is GTSNPN and CDR2 is SVGIG (reference sequence). V lost 0 bases and J 0 bases, leaving 10 bases between the germline ends. The CDR3 consists of 15 residues. CDR3 DNA sequence: TGTGCCTGGAGTGTGGTGGGCCCGAGCACAGATACGCAGTATTTT. Encoded protein: CAWSVVGPSTDTQYF.

The table lists this clonotype with many counts. The chain couples TRBV28 to TRBJ2-7; no firm D call. In germline, CDR1 is MDHEN, CDR2 SYDVKM. Trimming stripped 5 bases from V and 3 bases from J, with 14 bases between. The CDR3 is 14 amino acids. CDR3: CASSGLVRLYEQYF. The CDR3 DNA reads as TGTGCCAGCAGTGGTTTAGTTCGGCTCTACGAGCAGTACTTC.

The table lists this clonotype with many counts. The rearrangement joins TRBV29-1 to TRBJ1-5, with D maybe TRBD1 (6 bases). The CDR3 has 13 residues. V lost 4 bases and J lost 4, with 11 bases in between. Germline CDR1 is SQVTM and CDR2 is ANQGSEA. The CDR3 reads CSVVLGANQPQHF. The DNA for the CDR3 is TGCAGCGTTGTTTTGGGGGCGAATCAGCCCCAGCATTTT.

In the case of this clonotype: A much more abundant neighbour one base away suggests this may be a read error. This chain uses TRBV6-6 with TRBJ1-1; possibly TRBD1 for D (5 bases). The ends were cut back, 8 bases at V and 1 base at J, with 11 bases in the middle. The CDR3 runs to 13 residues. From germline, CDR1 is MNHNY and CDR2 SVGAGI (reference sequence). This CDR3 is CASGRDGNTEAFF. In DNA, the CDR3 is TGTGCCAGCGGAAGGGACGGGAACACTGAAGCTTTCTTT.

This clonotype was recorded at least ten times. V gene TRBV25-1 combines with J gene TRBJ1-4; possible D gene TRBD1, 6 bases. V lost 3 bases and J lost 5, with 10 bases in between. The CDR3 extends over 14 amino acids. CDR1 and CDR2 (germline): MGHDK, SYGVNS. The CDR3 sequence: CASSEGGGNEKLFF. CDR3 in DNA: TGTGCCAGCAGTGAGGGGGGGGGCAATGAAAAACTGTTTTTT.

The sample holds many counts of this clonotype. The CDR3 loop reads CASSFQGLETQYF. In DNA form, the CDR3 reads TGTGCCAGCAGCTTCCAGGGGCTGGAGACCCAGTACTTC. The chain combines TRBV7-2 with TRBJ2-5; possibly TRBD1 for D (6 bases). Germline-derived CDR1 and CDR2 are SGHTA and FQGNSA. The length of the CDR3 is 13 residues. Trimming shortened V by 3 bases and J by 5 bases, and 10 bases separated the two germline ends.

The sample holds many counts of this clonotype. This chain uses TRBV14 with TRBJ2-3; 9 nucleotides align to TRBD2. Germline trimming cut 2 bases from V and 2 bases from J; bases unmatched to any gene: 5. The CDR3 length is 16 residues. CDR1 and CDR2 from the germline V gene are SGHDN and FVKESK. DNA of the CDR3: TGTGCCAGCAGCCAACCCCTAGCGGGGAACACAGATACGCAGTATTTT. Protein: CASSQPLAGNTDTQYF.

In its sample, this clonotype was seen many times. V gene TRBV20-1 combines with J gene TRBJ2-4, with D possibly being TRBD2 (5 bases). The CDR3 has 11 amino acids. In germline, CDR1 is DFQATT, CDR2 SNEGSKA (reference sequence). V was trimmed by 7 bases and J by 3 bases, leaving 7 bases between them. The CDR3 coding sequence is TGCAGTGGTGGACTCAAAAACATTCAGTACTTC. Translated, it gives CSGGLKNIQYF.

This clonotype was detected ten times or more. The rearrangement uses TRBV6-1 and TRBJ1-1; 12 nucleotides align to TRBD1. CDR1 is MNHNS and CDR2 is SASEGT in the germline V gene. The CDR3 runs 17 residues. Germline trimming cut 7 bases from V and 0 bases from J; bases unmatched to any gene: 9. DNA for the CDR3: TGTGCCAGCAAAGCCGGGACAGGGGGCTTTTTGAACACTGAAGCTTTCTTT. This codes for CASKAGTGGFLNTEAFF.

The chain joins TRBV5-1 to TRBJ1-1, with D perhaps matching TRBD1 (6 bases). This CDR3 contains 13 residues. CDR1 SGHRS and CDR2 YFSETQ come from the germline V gene. V dropped 7 bases and J dropped 0 bases, with 10 bases sitting between them. The CDR3 region is CASLDSLNTEAFF. The CDR3 DNA follows: TGCGCCAGCTTGGACAGCCTGAACACTGAAGCTTTCTTT.

This clonotype came up many times. CDR3 in DNA: TGCAGTGCTAGAGATCTAGCGGGGGGCCTTACCGGGGAGCTGTTTTTT. Translated: CSARDLAGGLTGELFF. The chain links TRBV20-1 to TRBJ2-2, with 11 bases that match TRBD2. Germline V gene sequence: CDR1 DFQATT, CDR2 SNEGSKA (reference sequence). CDR3 length: 16 amino acids. Germline trimming cut 0 bases from V and 5 bases from J; bases unmatched to any gene: 5.

The table lists this clonotype with many counts. The chain is built from TRBV20-1 and TRBJ1-2, with unresolved D. Germline-derived CDR1 and CDR2 are DFQATT and SNEGSKA (reference sequence). Trimming shortened V by 5 bases and J by 5 bases, and 18 bases separated the two germline ends. The CDR3 extends over 14 amino acids. CDR3 nucleotides: TGCAGTGCTTTGACGACTTGGACCCCTTATGGCTACACCTTC. Its translation is CSALTTWTPYGYTF.

The rearrangement joins TRBV20-1 to TRBJ1-4, with a tentative D call TRBD1 (5 bases). Germline assignment: CDR1 DFQATT and CDR2 SNEGSKA (reference sequence). The CDR3 contains 14 residues. This CDR3 is CSGRDNRGDEKLFF. In DNA, the CDR3 is TGCAGCGGTAGAGATAATAGGGGAGATGAAAAACTGTTTTTT.

This clonotype appeared many times. The chain links TRBV6-2 or TRBV6-3 to TRBJ2-5; tentative D call: TRBD1 (5 bases). There are 16 residues in the CDR3. V shed 0 bases and J shed 1 base, with 12 bases lying between them. Germline V gives CDR1 MNHEY, CDR2 SVGEGT. Here the CDR3 reads CASSYSRAALQETQYF. The CDR3 bases are TGTGCCAGCAGTTACTCCAGGGCAGCCCTCCAAGAGACCCAGTACTTC.

This clonotype was seen repeatedly, ten times or more. The V and J genes are TRBV12-5 and TRBJ2-6; the D gene is possibly TRBD1 (5 bases). From germline, CDR1 is LGHNT and CDR2 FRNRAP. V shed 6 bases and J shed 1 base, with 7 bases lying between them. This CDR3 is 14 amino acids long. In DNA form, the CDR3 reads TGTGCTAGTGGCCAGGGTTCTGGGGCCAACGTCCTGACTTTC. It codes for CASGQGSGANVLTF.

This clonotype was counted many times. The gene calls are TRBV20-1 and TRBJ2-1, with D uncertain. The CDR3 covers 14 residues. Per the germline V gene, CDR1 is DFQATT and CDR2 is SNEGSKA (reference sequence). Trimming stripped 3 bases from V and 0 bases from J, with 9 bases between. CDR3 DNA: TGCAGTGCTAGTAAACAGAGCTCCTACAATGAGCAGTTCTTC. Protein sequence: CSASKQSSYNEQFF.

The chain joins TRBV28 to TRBJ2-3; D possibly corresponds to TRBD2 (6 bases). The CDR3 covers 16 residues. V was pared by 6 bases and J by 4 bases, with 20 bases between. Germline V gene lookup returns CDR1 MDHEN and CDR2 SYDVKM. CDR3 sequence (DNA): TGTGCCAGCAGGACTAGAAGGTCGGGGTCGGCAGATACGCAGTATTTT. Protein product: CASRTRRSGSADTQYF.

This clonotype was seen ten or more times. The chain uses TRBV6-5 and TRBJ2-5; TRBD1 aligns across 7 bases. Looked up from germline, CDR1 is MNHEY and CDR2 is SVGAGI. V trimming: 5 bases; J trimming: 4 bases; junction bases outside the gene matches: 10. This CDR3 comprises 15 residues. The CDR3 DNA is TGTGCCAGCAGTGAAATCCAGGGGGAAGTAGAGACCCAGTACTTC. Translating gives CASSEIQGEVETQYF.

This clonotype was counted at least ten times. The CDR3 bases are TGTGCCAGTATGGCAGGGCTGCATGGCTACACCTTC. Translating gives CASMAGLHGYTF. This chain joins TRBV19 and TRBJ1-2; weak D call: TRBD1 (5 bases). Trimming stripped 7 bases from V and 6 bases from J, with 12 bases between. Looked up from germline, CDR1 is LNHDA and CDR2 is SQIVND (reference sequence). This CDR3 spans 12 amino acids.

CDR3 DNA sequence: TGTGCCAGCAGCTACGGTGGGGGAGACATTCAGTACTTC. Protein sequence: CASSYGGGDIQYF. The gene calls are TRBV2 and TRBJ2-4, with D possibly called TRBD1 or TRBD2 (5 bases each). Germline assignment: CDR1 SNHLY and CDR2 FYNNEI. With 6 bases removed from V and 8 bases from J, the gap between germline ends came to 14 bases. The CDR3 has 13 amino acids.

Many counts were recorded for this clonotype. The chain has TRBV20-1 and TRBJ1-2; no definite D call. V gave up 5 bases and J gave up 0 bases, with 13 bases separating them. The CDR3 has 14 residues. Germline V gene sequence: CDR1 DFQATT, CDR2 SNEGSKA (reference sequence). CDR3 sequence (DNA): TGCAGTGCTGACACCGGGCCTTCTAACTATGGCTACACCTTC. As protein: CSADTGPSNYGYTF.